Below are 7 T cell receptor beta chains sequenced from a single sample in a study of T cell repertoires in cytomegalovirus infection. TCRdb ran MiXCR on the reads and lists one entry per CDR3 protein. This sample carries approximately 990,000 distinct CDR3 sequences, 31% of them seen once, and the ten largest clones take around 15%. Their target antigens are unknown. The sample consisted of cultured CD8+ T cells from PBMCs, taken from culture after CMV antigen stimulation. The receptors here all came from a human donor in good health (CMV status not recorded). Some clones in this sample may be carry-over from other donors' samples.

This clonotype has a count of ten or more. The chain joins TRBV7-9 to TRBJ1-5, with no clear D. The CDR3 is made up of 18 amino acids. The V gene lost 0 bases and the J gene lost 4 bases, with 19 bases spanning the gap. Germline V gives CDR1 SEHNR, CDR2 FQNEAQ (reference sequence). This chain's CDR3 is CASSLAGEGRLGNQPQHF. The DNA for the CDR3 is TGTGCCAGCAGCTTAGCGGGAGAAGGCAGACTCGGGAATCAGCCCCAGCATTTT.

The CDR3 loop reads CASSILATGAGETQYF. CDR3 nucleotide sequence: TGTGCCAGCAGTATTCTAGCGACAGGGGCCGGAGAGACCCAGTACTTC. The V gene is TRBV5-6, the J gene TRBJ2-5, with 8 positions matching TRBD1. This CDR3 is built from 16 residues. Germline V CDR1 and CDR2: SGHDT, YYEEEE. The trim removed 5 bases at V and 4 bases at J, leaving 13 bases unmatched.

Remarks on this clonotype: A much more abundant neighbour one base away suggests this may be a read error. The genes are TRBV7-6 and TRBJ2-7; TRBD2 might be the D (5 bases). V was shortened by 5 bases and J by 3 bases, with 11 bases between the two germline ends. Germline V gene lookup returns CDR1 SGHVS and CDR2 FNYEAQ. This CDR3 has 13 residues. The CDR3 here is CASSRVDFYEQYF. For the CDR3, the DNA is TGTGCCAGCAGCCGAGTGGACTTCTACGAGCAGTACTTC.

The chain employs TRBV19 and TRBJ1-5; a possible D gene is TRBD1 (6 bases). V shed 8 bases and J shed 6 bases, with 20 bases lying between them. Germline lookup yields CDR1 LNHDA and CDR2 SQIVND (reference sequence). CDR3 length: 15 amino acids. CDR3 bases: TGTGCCAGTTGGGCGGTAGAAGGGGGTGCTCAGCCCCAGCATTTT. This codes for CASWAVEGGAQPQHF.

The chain employs TRBV14 and TRBJ1-6; no firm D call. In germline, CDR1 is SGHDN, CDR2 FVKESK. V lost 4 bases and J 1 base, leaving 11 bases between the germline ends. The CDR3 length is 16 residues. DNA for the CDR3: TGTGCCAGCAGCCCCGCCGGGGAATCCTATAATTCACCCCTCCACTTT. It translates to CASSPAGESYNSPLHF.

This clonotype was found a few times. The DNA of the CDR3 is TGTGCCAGCATGCTTGGGTGGCGGGAGAAAAACATTCAGTACTTC. It translates to CASMLGWREKNIQYF. V and J are TRBV2 and TRBJ2-4; 7 bases are a match to TRBD2. Germline-derived CDR1 and CDR2 are SNHLY and FYNNEI. The CDR3 has 15 amino acids. Germline trimming cut 7 bases from V and 4 bases from J; bases unmatched to any gene: 10. The entire variable domain, with the rest obtained from reference TRBV2 and TRBJ2-4, is as follows: EPEVTQTPSHQVTQMGQEVILRCVPISNHLYFYWYRQILGQKVEFLVSFYNNEISEKSEIFDDQFSVERPDGSNFTLKIRSTKLEDSAMYFCASMLGWREKNIQYFGAGTRLSVL.

The chain uses TRBV13 and TRBJ1-6; no clear D. The CDR3 sequence is 13 residues long. From germline, CDR1 is PRHDT and CDR2 FYEKMQ (reference sequence). The V and J ends lost 5 bases and 13 bases respectively, with 15 bases between them. The CDR3 DNA follows: TGTGCCAGCAGCCAGGCGGGGTTAGGGCCCCTCCACTTT. This translates into CASSQAGLGPLHF.